This T cell receptor (beta chain) was captured in a study of cytomegalovirus exposure and HLA in healthy donors. The PCR made use of 60 Vbeta and 13 Jbeta primers. The table came from immunoSEQ multiplex PCR; TCRdb's copy has only in-frame clones and leaves some out. The table includes approximately 110,000 clones, 79% detected once. Germline V lookup: CDR1 KGHSH, CDR2 LQKENI. The V gene lost 2 bases and the J gene lost 7 bases, with 6 bases spanning the gap. The length of the CDR3 is 12 residues. Study-wide results and limits: Per published reports, the classifier diagnosed cytomegalovirus status with high specificity and sensitivity. Most TCR sequences were rare, but some public TCRs occurred in many donors.

As regards this clone: Its specificity is unknown.

The chain joins TRBV18 to TRBJ2-1; unclear D gene. What was sequenced was PBMCs. The TCR sequence derives from a woman in her thirties or forties in good health and CMV-seronegative. CDR3 protein: CASSPDTNEQFF. DNA of the CDR3: TGTGCCAGCTCACCAGACACAAATGAGCAGTTCTTC.